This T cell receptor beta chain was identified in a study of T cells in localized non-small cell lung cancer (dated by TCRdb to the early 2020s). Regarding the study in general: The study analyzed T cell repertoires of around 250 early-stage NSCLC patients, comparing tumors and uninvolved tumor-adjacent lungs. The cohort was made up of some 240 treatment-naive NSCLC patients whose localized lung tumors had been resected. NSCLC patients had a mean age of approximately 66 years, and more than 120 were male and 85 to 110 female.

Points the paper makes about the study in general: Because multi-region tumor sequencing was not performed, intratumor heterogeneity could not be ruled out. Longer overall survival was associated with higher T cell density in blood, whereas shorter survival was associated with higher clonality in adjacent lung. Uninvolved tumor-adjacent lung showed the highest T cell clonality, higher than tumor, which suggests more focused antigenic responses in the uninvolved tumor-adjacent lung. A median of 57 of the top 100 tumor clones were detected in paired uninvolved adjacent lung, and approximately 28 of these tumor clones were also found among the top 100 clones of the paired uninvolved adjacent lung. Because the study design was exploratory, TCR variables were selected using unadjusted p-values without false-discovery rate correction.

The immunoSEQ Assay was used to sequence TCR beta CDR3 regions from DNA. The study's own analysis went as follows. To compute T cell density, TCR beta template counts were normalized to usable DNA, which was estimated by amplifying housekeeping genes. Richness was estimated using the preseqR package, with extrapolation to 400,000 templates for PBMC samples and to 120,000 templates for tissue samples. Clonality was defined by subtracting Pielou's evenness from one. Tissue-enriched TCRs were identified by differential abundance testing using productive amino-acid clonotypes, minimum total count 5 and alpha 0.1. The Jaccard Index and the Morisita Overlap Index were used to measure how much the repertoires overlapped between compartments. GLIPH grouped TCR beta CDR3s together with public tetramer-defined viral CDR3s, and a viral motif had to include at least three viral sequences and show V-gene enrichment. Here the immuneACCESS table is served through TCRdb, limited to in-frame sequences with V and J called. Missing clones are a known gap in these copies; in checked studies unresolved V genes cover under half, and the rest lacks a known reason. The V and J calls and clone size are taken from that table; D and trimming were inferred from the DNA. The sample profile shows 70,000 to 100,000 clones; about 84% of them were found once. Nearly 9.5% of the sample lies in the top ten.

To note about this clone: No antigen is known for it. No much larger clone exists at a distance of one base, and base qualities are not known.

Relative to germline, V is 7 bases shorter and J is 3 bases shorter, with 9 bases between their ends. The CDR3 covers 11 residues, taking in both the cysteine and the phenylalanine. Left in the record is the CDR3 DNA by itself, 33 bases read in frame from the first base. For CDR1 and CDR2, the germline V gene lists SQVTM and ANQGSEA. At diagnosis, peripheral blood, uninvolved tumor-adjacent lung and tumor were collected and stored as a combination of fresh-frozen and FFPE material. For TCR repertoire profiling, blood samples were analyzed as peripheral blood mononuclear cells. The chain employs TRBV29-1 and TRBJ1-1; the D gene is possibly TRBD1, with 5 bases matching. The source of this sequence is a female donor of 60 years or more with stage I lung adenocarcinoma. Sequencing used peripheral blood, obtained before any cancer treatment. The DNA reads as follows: TGCAGCGCTGGCAGGGACACTGAAGCTTTCTTT. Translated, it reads CSAGRDTEAFF.